The clone carrying this T cell receptor (beta chain) was seen only once. This record comes from a study of blood T cell repertoires in COVID-19. Study-wide background: Sites across the United States, Italy and Spain contributed samples from acute and convalescent COVID-19.

This table comes from immunoSEQ multiplex PCR, and its TCRdb copy is limited to in-frame clones, with some not included. The data contain approximately 120,000 clones, approximately 87% of them seen just once; the ten biggest clones take up about 20%. V gave up 2 bases and J gave up 4 bases; unmatched junction bases: 5. Germline V gives CDR1 KGHDR, CDR2 SFDVKD. The CDR3 sequence is 15 residues long. The chain carries TRBV24-1 and TRBJ1-1; 8 bases align to TRBD1. The clonotype originates from a woman aged 55-69 years with acute or convalescent COVID-19. Sequencing used peripheral blood. CDR3 protein: CATSDSRGLVTEAFF. The CDR3 nucleotides read TGTGCCACCAGTGATTCCAGGGGGCTCGTCACTGAAGCTTTCTTT.